Listed below are T cell receptor beta chains from one sample, sequenced in a study of metastatic and nonmetastatic thyroid tumors. MiXCR was used by TCRdb to re-call the PCR reads. Of 25,000 to 30,000 clones listed, around 17% are singletons. The sample consisted of blood. Source of these receptors: a female donor with papillary thyroid cancer or a benign thyroid nodule (not recorded which). Some clones in this sample may be carry-over from other donors' samples. Each CDR3 is given with its conserved first and last residue. A D gene is named only where the DNA matches it firmly. The listing skips clone size in some rows; elsewhere it reads once, few, many or a size class.

TRBV20-1	once	TRBD2	TRBJ2-1	TGCATCGGCCGTCCCCTACCCGCGGGAGCGGAGAGTGAGCAGTTCTTC	CIGRPLPAGAESEQFF
TRBV28	.	.	TRBJ2-7	TGTGCCGGCAGCCCATTACGGGCCGCGGAGGGGAACGAGCATTACTTC	CAGSPLRAAEGNEHYF
TRBV4-1	many	.	TRBJ2-5	TGCGCCAGCAGCCAACCCTTGGACAGCGGGGAGACCCAGTACTTC	CASSQPLDSGETQYF
TRBV20-1	.	TRBD2	TRBJ2-3	TGCAGTGCCATTAGCGGGAGGGTCACAGATACGCAGTATTTT	CSAISGRVTDTQYF
TRBV2	.	.	TRBJ1-4	TGTGCCAGCAGTGAGGATTTGACTCGGGGTGAAAAACTGTTTTTT	CASSEDLTRGEKLFF
TRBV28	medium-sized	TRBD1	TRBJ2-7	TGTGCCAGCCGATCAATCTCCAGGGGGCGAGAGCAGTACTTC	CASRSISRGREQYF
TRBV6-1	many	.	TRBJ2-5	TGTGCCAGCAGGAGGGTGGGGAACAACCAAGAGACCCAGTACTTC	CASRRVGNNQETQYF
TRBV7-7	.	TRBD2	TRBJ2-2	TGTGCTAGCAGCCCATCGGCGGGAGCGTCCGGGGAGCTGTTTTTT	CASSPSAGASGELFF
TRBV6-1	many	TRBD1	TRBJ1-1	TGTGCCAGCAGTGACAGGGGGCTTACTGAAGCTTTCTTT	CASSDRGLTEAFF
TRBV7-8	.	TRBD1	TRBJ1-3	TGTGCCAGTAGCTTAGGGACAGGGGGTGAAAACACCATATATTTT	CASSLGTGGENTIYF
TRBV12-3/TRBV12-4	many	.	TRBJ2-5	TGTGCCAGCAGTTGGGGGGGGCCAGAGACCCAGTACTTC	CASSWGGPETQYF
TRBV11-2	.	TRBD1	TRBJ2-5	TGTGCCAGCAGCTTAAGGGACAGGGGGCGCTCAGAGACCCAGTACTTC	CASSLRDRGRSETQYF
TRBV28	many	.	TRBJ2-1	TGTGCCAGCAGTTTACTCGGTGAGCAGTTCTTC	CASSLLGEQFF
TRBV11-2	.	TRBD1	TRBJ2-1	TGTGCCAGCATCCCATGGACAGGGGGTGTAAATGAGCAGTTCTTC	CASIPWTGGVNEQFF
TRBV20-1	medium-sized	.	TRBJ2-7	TGCAGTGCTCGACCCTTCAGGGAACTTTCCTACGAGCAGTACTTC	CSARPFRELSYEQYF
TRBV7-9	many	.	TRBJ1-3	TGTGCCAGCAGCTTAGGACAACAAGCGCTCTCTGGAAACACCATATATTTT	CASSLGQQALSGNTIYF
TRBV20-1	.	TRBD1	TRBJ2-7	TGCAGTGCTATCAGTGGTGGGGGACAGGGGGTTTACGAGCAGTACTTC	CSAISGGGQGVYEQYF
TRBV4-1	many	TRBD2	TRBJ2-5	TGCGCCAGCAGCCCTGGGGCGGGGGGGGAGACCCAGTACTTC	CASSPGAGGETQYF
TRBV7-9	many	TRBD1	TRBJ1-2	TGTGCCAGCAGCTCTGGAGGGACAGAAGACTATGGCTACACCTTC	CASSSGGTEDYGYTF
TRBV6-1	.	.	TRBJ1-3	TGTGCCAGCAGTGAAGATGGCGGAGGCTCTGGAAACACCATATATTTT	CASSEDGGGSGNTIYF
TRBV5-1	few	.	TRBJ2-7	TGCGCCAGCAGCCTAGGGACGTACAGCTCCTACGAGCAATACTTC	CASSLGTYSSYEQYF
TRBV27	medium-sized	.	TRBJ2-7	TGTGCCAGCAGTTTATCTCTTATCGGGGACTCGGATGGTGAGCAGTACTTC	CASSLSLIGDSDGEQYF
TRBV11-2	many	.	TRBJ2-1	TGTGCCAGCAGCGTCTACAATGAGCAGTTCTTC	CASSVYNEQFF
TRBV25-1	many	TRBD1	TRBJ1-1	TGTGCCAGCAGTGACCTAAATGGACAGGTGAACACTGAAGCTTTCTTT	CASSDLNGQVNTEAFF
TRBV6-1	medium-sized	TRBD1	TRBJ1-6	TGTGCCAGCAGCTACACAGGGGGGAATTCACCCCTCCACTTT	CASSYTGGNSPLHF
TRBV12-3/TRBV12-4	medium-sized	.	TRBJ2-1	TGTGCCAGCAACCTCTACAATGAGCAGTTCTTC	CASNLYNEQFF
TRBV2	many	TRBD2	TRBJ2-2	TGTGCCAGCAGTGATCCTAGCGGAGGCACCGGGGAGCTGTTTTTT	CASSDPSGGTGELFF
TRBV30	.	.	TRBJ1-2	TGTGCCCTAGGACGGATTAACTATGGCTACACCTTC	CALGRINYGYTF
TRBV5-6	many	TRBD1	TRBJ1-2	TGTGCCAGCAGCTTGAGACAGGGGTTCTATGGCTACACCTTC	CASSLRQGFYGYTF
TRBV20-1	many	.	TRBJ2-3	TGCAGTGCTAGGGGGGGACTGGAACACACAGATACGCAGTATTTT	CSARGGLEHTDTQYF
TRBV7-7	many	TRBD2	TRBJ2-1	TGTGCCAGCAGTTCCAGCGGGAGAGGTGAGCAGTTCTTC	CASSSSGRGEQFF
TRBV24-1	many	.	TRBJ2-3	TGTGCCACCAGTGATCGAAGCATAAGCACAGATACGCAGTATTTT	CATSDRSISTDTQYF
TRBV2	few	.	TRBJ1-5	TGTGCCAGTAGTGAACGGGTGTCCCGCGACCAGCATTTT	CASSERVSRDQHF
TRBV20-1	many	TRBD1	TRBJ2-3	TGCAGTGCTAGAGATCTGTGGACAGGGGCCACAGATACGCAGTATTTT	CSARDLWTGATDTQYF
TRBV6-2/TRBV6-3	medium-sized	.	TRBJ2-7	TGTGCCAGCAGTTACACAATCTACGAGCAGTACTTC	CASSYTIYEQYF
TRBV18	many	.	TRBJ1-4	TGTGCCAGCTCACCACAGGGGGAAAAACTGTTTTTT	CASSPQGEKLFF
TRBV2	many	TRBD1	TRBJ1-2	TGTGCCAGCCCGGACAGGAACTATGGCTACACCTTC	CASPDRNYGYTF
TRBV5-1	many	TRBD1	TRBJ1-4	TGCGCCAGTAACAGGGGGCAGTCTAATGAAAAACTGTTTTTT	CASNRGQSNEKLFF